Sequencing of this T cell receptor beta chain was carried out in a study of blood T cell repertoires in COVID-19. As for the study in general: Some COVID-19 samples were acute and others convalescent; all came from the United States, Italy and Spain. T cells, B-cell-depleted T cells, or PBMCs provided the cDNA or gDNA that served as material.

The CDR3 has 15 residues. Trimming removed 6 bases at V and 1 base at J, with 15 bases between. Germline assignment: CDR1 LNHDA and CDR2 SQIVND (reference sequence). Original handling: From reference gene primer amplification, estimates of nucleated cell counts were derived. The protocol was immunoSEQ multiplex PCR, while the TCRdb copy is restricted to in-frame clones and leaves out a portion. D and trimming were read from the DNA, whereas the V and J calls and clone size are those reported in that table. The table lists 200,000 to 300,000 clones, about 88% of them singletons. The count of this clone is one.

This sequence was found in a man aged 55 to 70 who had recovered from COVID-19. Sequencing was carried out using peripheral blood. The gene calls are TRBV19 and TRBJ1-1, with TRBD1 as a possible D gene (6 bases). The CDR3 DNA sequence: TGTGCCAGTAGGGCGACAGGCCCACCGAACACTGAAGCTTTCTTT. This codes for CASRATGPPNTEAFF.